This T cell receptor (beta chain) was sequenced during a study of blood T cells in healthy people across ages. Regarding the study as a whole: The study lacked donor CMV status, which possibly confounded expanded clonotype changes. A roughly linear age-dependent decrease characterized TCR beta diversity per million T cells. A strong correlation was seen between TCR beta diversity and naive T cell percentage.

A note on this clonotype: Its antigen remains unidentified. Since a much larger clone is just one base distant, this may be a read error.

The authors drew 8 to 10 milliliters of peripheral blood from each donor. A second PCR, run for about 7 to 11 cycles, used a sample-barcoded 5' primer plus a J-beta primer mix. Using its own MiXCR run on the 5' RACE reads, TCRdb lists one record per CDR3 protein. The sample consists of about 650,000 distinct CDR3 sequences, about a third of them appearing once. Germline V gene data show CDR1 as DFQATT and CDR2 as SNEGSKA (reference sequence). The CDR3 length is 15 residues. The receptor was derived from a woman aged 80 or over in good health. V is TRBV20-1 and J is TRBJ1-5, with a tentative D call TRBD1 (5 bases). The sample consisted of blood. The CDR3 region is CSTRDGGSSNQPQHF. CDR3 bases: TGCAGTACTAGAGACGGGGGTTCTAGCAATCAGCCCCAGCATTTT.